The 21 T cell receptor beta chains reported below all come from one sample, sequenced in a study of blood T cell repertoires in COVID-19. The protocol was immunoSEQ multiplex PCR, while the TCRdb copy is restricted to in-frame clones and leaves out a portion. The sample has about 420,000 clones, approximately 90% seen once. The material sequenced was peripheral blood. These receptors were obtained from a young man with COVID-19, enrolled during active disease.

Only a few counts were recorded for this clone. This chain links TRBV27 with TRBJ1-6; D call uncertain. The CDR3 sequence is 15 residues long. Germline values: CDR1 MNHEY, CDR2 SMNVEV (reference sequence). The V end was cut by 5 bases, the J end by 9 bases, with 17 bases between. CDR3 sequence (DNA): TGTGCCAGCAGTCCAGACCGGGGTCTGAGTTCACCCCTCCACTTT. This codes for CASSPDRGLSSPLHF.

V is TRBV19 and J is TRBJ1-5; 9 bases match TRBD1. This CDR3 has 17 residues. V lost 4 bases and J lost 2; bases outside the gene matches: 9. In germline, CDR1 is LNHDA, CDR2 SQIVND (reference sequence). The CDR3 sequence is CASSTNRGRRGNQPQHF. CDR3 coding DNA: TGTGCCAGTAGTACAAACAGGGGGCGTAGGGGCAATCAGCCCCAGCATTTT.

The V and J genes are TRBV2 and TRBJ1-1, with D tentatively TRBD1 (6 bases). This CDR3 spans 19 amino acids. CDR1 and CDR2 from the germline V gene are SNHLY and FYNNEI. V was pared by 3 bases and J by 1 base, with 24 bases between. CDR3 DNA sequence: TGTGCCAGCAGTGAGGGTGTCAGGGGAATATTGGGAAGGAACACTGAAGCTTTCTTT. Translation gives CASSEGVRGILGRNTEAFF.

The chain employs TRBV5-1 and TRBJ2-3; TRBD2 agrees at 7 bases. The CDR3 loop spans 15 amino acids. With V trimmed by 0 bases and J by 4 bases, 5 bases remained unmatched. Germline CDR1 reads SGHRS; CDR2 reads YFSETQ. The CDR3 DNA sequence: TGCGCCAGCAGCTTGGCCGGACTAGTGGCAGATACGCAGTATTTT. Residues: CASSLAGLVADTQYF.

The CDR3, as DNA: TGCGCCAGCAGCTTGGAGGCTAGCGGATACAATGAGCAGTTCTTC. Its protein is CASSLEASGYNEQFF. The chain joins TRBV5-1 to TRBJ2-1; 7 nucleotides agree with TRBD2. Germline V lookup: CDR1 SGHRS, CDR2 YFSETQ. CDR3 length equals 15 residues. The J segment lost 4 bases and the V segment lost 0 bases, leaving 4 bases of the junction unmatched.

The V and J genes are TRBV5-1 and TRBJ1-4; TRBD1 agrees at 9 bases. J gave up 3 bases and V 4 bases, and 7 bases lay outside the gene matches. This CDR3 is 16 amino acids long. Per germline, CDR1 SGHRS and CDR2 YFSETQ. The CDR3 DNA reads TGCGCCAGCAGCATGGGACAGGGTTTGGCTAATGAAAAACTGTTTTTT. Amino acids: CASSMGQGLANEKLFF.

The chain couples TRBV29-1 to TRBJ2-1; TRBD1 aligns across 8 bases. CDR3 length equals 13 residues. Germline V CDR1 and CDR2: SQVTM, ANQGSEA. The trim removed 7 bases at V and 2 bases at J, leaving 4 bases unmatched. CDR3 sequence: CSAGTGPYNEQFF. In nucleotides, the CDR3 is TGCAGCGCCGGGACAGGCCCCTACAATGAGCAGTTCTTC.

The chain has TRBV2 and TRBJ2-3; TRBD1 matches at 9 bases. Germline loops: CDR1 SNHLY, CDR2 FYNNEI. This CDR3 contains 15 residues. The trim removed 4 bases at V and 5 bases at J, leaving 7 bases unmatched. CDR3 protein: CASSGGTGWGDTQYF. The CDR3 DNA follows: TGTGCCAGCAGTGGGGGGACAGGGTGGGGAGATACGCAGTATTTT.

This sequence joins TRBV7-9 and TRBJ2-2; TRBD1 is a possible D gene (5 bases). The CDR3 covers 15 residues. Trimming left V 5 bases short and J 1 base short, with 11 bases between. Germline values: CDR1 SEHNR, CDR2 FQNEAQ (reference sequence). The CDR3 nucleotides read TGTGCCAGCAGCCCTCGACAGTTGAACACCGGGGAGCTGTTTTTT. Its translation is CASSPRQLNTGELFF.

This clone was counted only a few times. In DNA form, the CDR3 reads TGTGCCAGCAGCCGCGAGGGCCTAAACAATCAGCCCCAGCATTTT. Translated, it gives CASSREGLNNQPQHF. The genes are TRBV5-8 and TRBJ1-5, with D uncertain. The germline gives CDR1 SGHTS, CDR2 YDEGEE. The CDR3 has 15 residues. The V end was cut by 4 bases, the J end by 3 bases, with 14 bases between.

At least ten counts were recorded for this clone. The DNA is omitted, as the CDR3 cannot be located on it reliably, and the CDR3 follows TCRdb's listing. V usage is TRBV21-1 and J usage is TRBJ2-7; the table's D call, TRBD2, has no DNA check behind it. TRBV21-1 is an annotated pseudogene. The CDR3 adds up to 17 amino acids, both ends counted. CDR3 loop: CASSKVGRGANPNEQYF.

The gene calls are TRBV4-1 and TRBJ1-6; tentatively, D is TRBD1 (6 bases). The V end was cut by 6 bases, the J end by 10 bases, with 10 bases between. In germline, CDR1 is MGHRA, CDR2 YSYEKL. The CDR3 is 12 amino acids. The CDR3 region is CASRTGQSPLHF. In DNA form, the CDR3 reads TGCGCCAGCAGAACAGGGCAATCACCCCTCCACTTT.

CDR3: CASIRDNSYEQYF. For the CDR3, the DNA is TGTGCCAGCATCAGGGACAACTCCTACGAGCAGTACTTC. The chain recombines TRBV6-5 with TRBJ2-7; D is perhaps TRBD1 (6 bases). The CDR3 has 13 residues. V lost 7 bases and J 0 bases, leaving 10 bases between the germline ends. Germline CDR1 reads MNHEY; CDR2 reads SVGAGI.

The V gene is TRBV27, the J gene TRBJ2-7; D may be TRBD1 (5 bases). The CDR3 spans 14 residues. Trimming removed 3 bases at V and 3 bases at J, with 12 bases between. The germline V gene encodes CDR1 MNHEY and CDR2 SMNVEV (reference sequence). DNA for the CDR3: TGTGCCAGCAGTTTGCGGCAGGGTGACTACGAGCAGTACTTC. Translating it yields CASSLRQGDYEQYF.

The chain has TRBV5-1 and TRBJ1-4; TRBD1 aligns across 8 bases. This CDR3 is built from 18 residues. The ends lost 0 bases at V and 3 bases at J; junction bases unmatched: 10. CDR1 SGHRS and CDR2 YFSETQ come from the germline V gene. The DNA of the CDR3 is TGCGCCAGCAGCTTGGGCCCCCAGGGGGCGGCTTCTAATGAAAAACTGTTTTTT. This translates into CASSLGPQGAASNEKLFF.

This chain connects TRBV7-9 to TRBJ2-2, with unresolved D. This CDR3 is built from 13 residues. The ends were cut back, 4 bases at V and 2 bases at J, with 5 bases in the middle. Germline V gene lookup returns CDR1 SEHNR and CDR2 FQNEAQ (reference sequence). In nucleotides, the CDR3 is TGTGCCAGCAGCTCCATCAACACCGGGGAGCTGTTTTTT. It encodes CASSSINTGELFF.

This chain connects TRBV7-6 to TRBJ2-5; D gene uncertain. Deletions cut 0 bases from V and 0 bases from J, with 8 bases between. The length of the CDR3 is 15 residues. The germline V gene has CDR1 SGHVS and CDR2 FNYEAQ. Written as DNA, the CDR3 is TGTGCCAGCAGCTTAGCCCCCTTGTACCAAGAGACCCAGTACTTC. Translation gives CASSLAPLYQETQYF.

This chain uses TRBV7-2 with TRBJ2-2, with D unclear. Germline V lookup: CDR1 SGHTA, CDR2 FQGNSA. V lost 1 base, J lost 6 bases, and 6 bases lay in between. The CDR3 extends over 13 amino acids. The CDR3 is CASSLVQAGELFF. CDR3 nucleotides: TGTGCCAGCAGCTTAGTTCAGGCCGGGGAGCTGTTTTTT.

This clone showed up just once. The chain is built from TRBV24-1 and TRBJ2-7; TRBD2 matches 8 bases. CDR3 length: 14 amino acids. V lost 2 bases and J lost 4; bases outside the gene matches: 3. Germline V CDR1 and CDR2: KGHDR, SFDVKD. The CDR3 DNA reads as TGTGCCACCAGTGATTCGGGAGGGGGGTACGAGCAGTACTTC. Its protein product is CATSDSGGGYEQYF.

This clone was detected only a few times. The chain recombines TRBV7-6 with TRBJ1-2; 7 bases agree with TRBD1. The CDR3 loop spans 16 amino acids. CDR1 is SGHVS, CDR2 FNYEAQ, per germline. The V gene end was trimmed by 5 bases and the J gene end by 0 bases; junction bases not matched to a gene: 9. DNA for the CDR3: TGTGCCAGCAGCCCCAGGGGGGCCAAGGCTAACTATGGCTACACCTTC. It is translated as CASSPRGAKANYGYTF.

The genes are TRBV11-2 and TRBJ1-6; D uncertain. CDR3 length equals 15 residues. Germline V gene sequence: CDR1 SGHAT, CDR2 FQNNGV. V was clipped by 3 bases and J by 9 bases, with 15 bases between them. In nucleotides, the CDR3 is TGTGCCAGCAGCTTCGGGGTCATGGTTGGTTCACCCCTCCACTTT. It encodes CASSFGVMVGSPLHF.